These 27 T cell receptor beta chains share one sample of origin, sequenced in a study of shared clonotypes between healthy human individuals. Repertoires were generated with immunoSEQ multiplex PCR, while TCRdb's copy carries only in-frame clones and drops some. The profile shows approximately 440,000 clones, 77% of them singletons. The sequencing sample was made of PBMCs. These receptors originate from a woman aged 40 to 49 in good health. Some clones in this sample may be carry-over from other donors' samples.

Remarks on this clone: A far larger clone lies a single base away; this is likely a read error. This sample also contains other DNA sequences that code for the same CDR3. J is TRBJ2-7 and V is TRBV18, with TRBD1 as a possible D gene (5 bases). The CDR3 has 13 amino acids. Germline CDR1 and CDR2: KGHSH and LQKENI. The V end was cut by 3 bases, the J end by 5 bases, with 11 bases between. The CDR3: CASSPGPLNEQYF. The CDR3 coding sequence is TGTGCCAGCTCACCGGGGCCTCTCAACGAGCAGTACTTC. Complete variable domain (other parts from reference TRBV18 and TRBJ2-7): NAGVMQNPRHLVRRRGQEARLRCSPMKGHSHVYWYRQLPEEGLKFMVYLQKENIIDESGMPKERFSAEFPKEGPSILRIQQVVRGDSAAYFCASSPGPLNEQYFGPGTRLTVT.

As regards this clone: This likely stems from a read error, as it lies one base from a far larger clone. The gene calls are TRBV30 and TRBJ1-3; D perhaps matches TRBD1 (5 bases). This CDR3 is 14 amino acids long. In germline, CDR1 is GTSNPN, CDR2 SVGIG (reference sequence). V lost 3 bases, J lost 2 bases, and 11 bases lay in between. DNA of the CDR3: TGTGCCTGGAGGTCGGGGCGGACTGGAAACACCATATATTTT. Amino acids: CAWRSGRTGNTIYF.

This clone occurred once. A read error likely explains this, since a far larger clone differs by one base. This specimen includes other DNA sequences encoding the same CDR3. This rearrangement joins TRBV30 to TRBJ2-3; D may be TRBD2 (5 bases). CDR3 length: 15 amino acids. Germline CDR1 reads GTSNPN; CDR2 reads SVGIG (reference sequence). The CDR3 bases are TGCGCCTGGAGTCAGGAAACCGGGGGCACAGATACGCAGTATTTT. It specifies CAWSQETGGTDTQYF.

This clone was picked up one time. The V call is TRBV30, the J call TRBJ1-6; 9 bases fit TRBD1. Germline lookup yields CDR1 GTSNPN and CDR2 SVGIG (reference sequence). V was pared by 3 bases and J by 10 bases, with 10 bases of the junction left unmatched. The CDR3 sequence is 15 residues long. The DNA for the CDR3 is TGTGCCTGGAGGATTACAGGGGGCGCAGGGTCACCCCTCCACTTT. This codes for CAWRITGGAGSPLHF.

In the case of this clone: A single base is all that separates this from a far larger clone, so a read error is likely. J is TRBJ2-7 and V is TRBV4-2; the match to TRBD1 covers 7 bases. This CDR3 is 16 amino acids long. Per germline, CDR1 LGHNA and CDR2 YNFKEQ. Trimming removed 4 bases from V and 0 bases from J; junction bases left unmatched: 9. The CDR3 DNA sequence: TGTGCCAGCAGCCGAGACAGGGACATTAGCTCCTACGAGCAGTACTTC. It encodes CASSRDRDISSYEQYF.

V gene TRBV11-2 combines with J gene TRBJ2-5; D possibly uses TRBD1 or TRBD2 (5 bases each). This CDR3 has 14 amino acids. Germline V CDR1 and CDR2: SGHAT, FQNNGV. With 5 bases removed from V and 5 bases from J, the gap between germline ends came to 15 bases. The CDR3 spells CASSPRPGTETQYF. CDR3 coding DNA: TGTGCCAGCAGCCCTCGACCGGGGACCGAGACCCAGTACTTC.

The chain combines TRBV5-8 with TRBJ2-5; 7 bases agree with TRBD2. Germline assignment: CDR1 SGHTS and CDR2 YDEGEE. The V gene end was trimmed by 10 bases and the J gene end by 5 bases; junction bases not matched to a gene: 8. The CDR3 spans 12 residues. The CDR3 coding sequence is TGTGCCGGATCGGGACTACTCGAGACCCAGTACTTC. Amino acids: CAGSGLLETQYF.

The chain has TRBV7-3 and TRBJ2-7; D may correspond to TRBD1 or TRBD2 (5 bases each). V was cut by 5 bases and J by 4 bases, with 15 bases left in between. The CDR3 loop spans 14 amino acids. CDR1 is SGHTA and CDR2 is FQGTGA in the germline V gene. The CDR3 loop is CASSPSGQPYEQYF. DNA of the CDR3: TGTGCCAGCAGCCCCTCGGGGCAGCCTTACGAGCAGTACTTC.

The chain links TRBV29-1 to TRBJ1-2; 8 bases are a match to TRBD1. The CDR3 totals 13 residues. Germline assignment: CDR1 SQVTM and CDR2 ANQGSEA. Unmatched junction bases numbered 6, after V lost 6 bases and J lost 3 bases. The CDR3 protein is CSVPTGEDYGYTF. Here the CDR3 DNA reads TGCAGCGTCCCGACAGGGGAGGACTATGGCTACACCTTC.

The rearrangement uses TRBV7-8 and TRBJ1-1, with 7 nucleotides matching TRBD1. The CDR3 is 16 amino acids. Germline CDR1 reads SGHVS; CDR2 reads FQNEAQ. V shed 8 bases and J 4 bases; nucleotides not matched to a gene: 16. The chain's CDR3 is CASVRGRPFGSTEAFF. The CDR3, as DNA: TGTGCCAGCGTAAGGGGGCGGCCATTCGGGTCCACTGAAGCTTTCTTT.

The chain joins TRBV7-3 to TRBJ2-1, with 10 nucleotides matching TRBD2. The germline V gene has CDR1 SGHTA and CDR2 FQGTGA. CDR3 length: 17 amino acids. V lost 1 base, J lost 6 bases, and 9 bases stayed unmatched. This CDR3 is CASSLSVGASGSNEQFF. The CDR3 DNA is TGTGCCAGCAGCTTAAGTGTCGGGGCTAGCGGGAGCAATGAGCAGTTCTTC.

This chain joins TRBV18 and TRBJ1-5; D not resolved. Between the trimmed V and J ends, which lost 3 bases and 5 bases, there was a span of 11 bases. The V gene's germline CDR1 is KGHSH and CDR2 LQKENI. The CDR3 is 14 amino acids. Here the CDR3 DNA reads TGTGCCAGCTCACCCGGCGGGAGCGATCAGCCCCAGCATTTT. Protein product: CASSPGGSDQPQHF.

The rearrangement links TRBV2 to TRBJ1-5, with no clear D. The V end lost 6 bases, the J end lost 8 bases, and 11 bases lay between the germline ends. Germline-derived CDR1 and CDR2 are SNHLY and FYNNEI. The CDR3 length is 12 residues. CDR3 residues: CASSGWEEPQHF. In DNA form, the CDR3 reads TGTGCCAGCAGCGGTTGGGAGGAGCCCCAGCATTTT.

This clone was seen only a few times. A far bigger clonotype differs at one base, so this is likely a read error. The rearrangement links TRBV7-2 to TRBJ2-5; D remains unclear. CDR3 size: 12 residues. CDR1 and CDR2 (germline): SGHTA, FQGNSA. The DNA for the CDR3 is TGTGCCGGCAGCTCTCTGACCTGGGCCCAGTACTTC. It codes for CAGSSLTWAQYF.

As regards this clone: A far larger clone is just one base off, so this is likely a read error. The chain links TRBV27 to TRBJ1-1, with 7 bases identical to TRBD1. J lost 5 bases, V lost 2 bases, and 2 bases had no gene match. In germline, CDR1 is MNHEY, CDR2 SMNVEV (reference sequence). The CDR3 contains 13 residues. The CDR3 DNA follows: TGTGCCAGCAGTTTAGGACAGGATACTGAAGCTTTCTTT. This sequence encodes CASSLGQDTEAFF.

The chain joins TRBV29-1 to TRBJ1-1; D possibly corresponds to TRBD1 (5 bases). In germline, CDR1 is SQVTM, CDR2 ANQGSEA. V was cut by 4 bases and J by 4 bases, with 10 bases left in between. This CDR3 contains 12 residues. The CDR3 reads CSVGQGSTEAFF. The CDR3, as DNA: TGCAGCGTTGGTCAGGGTAGCACTGAAGCTTTCTTT.

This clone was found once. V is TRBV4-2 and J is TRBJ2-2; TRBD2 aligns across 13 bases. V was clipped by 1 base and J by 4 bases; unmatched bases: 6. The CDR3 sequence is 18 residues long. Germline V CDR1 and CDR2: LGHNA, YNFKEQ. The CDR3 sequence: CASSQGGLAGVGTGELFF. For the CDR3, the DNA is TGTGCCAGCAGCCAAGGAGGACTAGCGGGAGTTGGCACCGGGGAGCTGTTTTTT.

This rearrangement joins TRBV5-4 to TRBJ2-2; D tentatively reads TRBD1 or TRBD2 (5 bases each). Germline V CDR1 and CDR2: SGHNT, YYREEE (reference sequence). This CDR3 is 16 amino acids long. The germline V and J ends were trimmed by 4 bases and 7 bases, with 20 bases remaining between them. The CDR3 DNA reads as TGTGCCAGCAGCACCGGGACCTCAAAGAGGGGCGGGGAGCTGTTTTTT. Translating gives CASSTGTSKRGGELFF.

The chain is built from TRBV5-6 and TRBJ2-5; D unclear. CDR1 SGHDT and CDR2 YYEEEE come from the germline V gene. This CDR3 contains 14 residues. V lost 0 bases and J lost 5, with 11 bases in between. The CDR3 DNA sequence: TGTGCCAGCAGCTTGGGCGGTAGTGGGGAGACCCAGTACTTC. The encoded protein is CASSLGGSGETQYF.

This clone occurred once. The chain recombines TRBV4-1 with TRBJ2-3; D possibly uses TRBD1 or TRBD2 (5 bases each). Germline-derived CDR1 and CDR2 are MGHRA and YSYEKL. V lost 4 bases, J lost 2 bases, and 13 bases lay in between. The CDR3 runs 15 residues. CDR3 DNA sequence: TGCGCCAGCAGCCGGGACGTCGTCGTCACAGATACGCAGTATTTT. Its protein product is CASSRDVVVTDTQYF.

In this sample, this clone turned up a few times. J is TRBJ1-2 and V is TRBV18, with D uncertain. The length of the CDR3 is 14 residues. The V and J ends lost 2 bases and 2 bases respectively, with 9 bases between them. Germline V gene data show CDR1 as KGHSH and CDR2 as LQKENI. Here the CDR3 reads CASSPGYRNYGYTF. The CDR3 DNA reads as TGTGCCAGCTCACCAGGGTATCGGAACTATGGCTACACCTTC.

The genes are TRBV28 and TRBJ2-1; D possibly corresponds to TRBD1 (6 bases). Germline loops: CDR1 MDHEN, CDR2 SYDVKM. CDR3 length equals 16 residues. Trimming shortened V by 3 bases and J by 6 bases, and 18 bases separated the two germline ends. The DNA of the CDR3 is TGTGCCAGCAGTTTGGCTTCGAGTTTCAGGGGCAATGAGCAGTTCTTC. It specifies CASSLASSFRGNEQFF.

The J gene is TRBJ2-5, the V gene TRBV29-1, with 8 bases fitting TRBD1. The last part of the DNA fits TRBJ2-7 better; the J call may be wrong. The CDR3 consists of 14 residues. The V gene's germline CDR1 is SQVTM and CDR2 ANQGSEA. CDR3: CSVGTGTGPYEQYF. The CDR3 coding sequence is TGCAGCGTTGGAACCGGGACAGGACCCTACGAGCAGTACTTC.

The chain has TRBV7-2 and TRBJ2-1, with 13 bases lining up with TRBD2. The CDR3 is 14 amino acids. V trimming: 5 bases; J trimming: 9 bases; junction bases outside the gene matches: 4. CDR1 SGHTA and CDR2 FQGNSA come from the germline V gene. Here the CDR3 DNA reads TGTGCCAGCAGCGCCGGACTAGCGGGAGTTGAGCAGTTCTTC. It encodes CASSAGLAGVEQFF.

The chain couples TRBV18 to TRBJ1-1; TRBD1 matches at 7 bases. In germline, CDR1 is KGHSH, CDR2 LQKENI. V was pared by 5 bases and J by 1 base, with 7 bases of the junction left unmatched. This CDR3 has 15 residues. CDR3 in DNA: TGTGCCAGCTCAGCACAGGGGTTTGGGAACACTGAAGCTTTCTTT. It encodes CASSAQGFGNTEAFF.

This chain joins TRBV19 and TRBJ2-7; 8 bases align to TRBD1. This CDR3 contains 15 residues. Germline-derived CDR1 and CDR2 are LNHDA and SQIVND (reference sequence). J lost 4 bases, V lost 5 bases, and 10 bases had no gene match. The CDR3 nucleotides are TGTGCCAGTAGTCCTAGACAGGGGAGACGGTACGAGCAGTACTTC. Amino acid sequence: CASSPRQGRRYEQYF.

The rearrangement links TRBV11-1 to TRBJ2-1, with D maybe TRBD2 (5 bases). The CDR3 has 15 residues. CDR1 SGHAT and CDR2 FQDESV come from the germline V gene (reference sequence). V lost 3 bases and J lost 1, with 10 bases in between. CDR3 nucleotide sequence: TGTGCCAGCAGCTTCCAACGGGGTTCCTACAATGAGCAGTTCTTC. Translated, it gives CASSFQRGSYNEQFF.